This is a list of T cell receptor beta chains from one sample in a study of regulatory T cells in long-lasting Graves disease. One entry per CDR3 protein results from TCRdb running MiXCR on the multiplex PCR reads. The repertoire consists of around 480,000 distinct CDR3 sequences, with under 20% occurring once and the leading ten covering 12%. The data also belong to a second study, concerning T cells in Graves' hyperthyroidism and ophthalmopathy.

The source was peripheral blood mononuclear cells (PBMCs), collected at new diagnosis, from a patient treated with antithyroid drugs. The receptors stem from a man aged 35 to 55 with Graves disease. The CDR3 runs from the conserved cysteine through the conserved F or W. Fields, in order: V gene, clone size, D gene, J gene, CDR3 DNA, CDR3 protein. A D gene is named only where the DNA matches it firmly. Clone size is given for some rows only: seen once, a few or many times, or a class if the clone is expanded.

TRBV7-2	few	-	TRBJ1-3	TGTGCCAGCAGCTTAGTCTTTGAAGACACCATATATTTT	CASSLVFEDTIYF
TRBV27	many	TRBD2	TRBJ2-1	TGTGCCAGCAGCTTAGCCCTAGCGGAGTACAATGAGCAGTTCTTC	CASSLALAEYNEQFF
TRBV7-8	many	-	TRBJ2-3	TGTGCCAGCAGCCAACGTGGGCCCGGGGATACGCAGTATTTT	CASSQRGPGDTQYF
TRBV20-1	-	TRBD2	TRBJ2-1	TGCAGTGCTAGGTACAGCGGGAGAGTCATCTACAATGAGCAGTTCTTC	CSARYSGRVIYNEQFF
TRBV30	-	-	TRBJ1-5	TGTGCCTGGAGTGGACAGCTTCGCGGTCCCCAGCATTTT	CAWSGQLRGPQHF
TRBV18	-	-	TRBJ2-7	TGTGCCAGCTCACCAGAAGGTTATATGAGGGGGCAGTACTTC	CASSPEGYMRGQYF
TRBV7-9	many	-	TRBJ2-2	TGTGCCAGCAGCTTACTCGGTTTGGAGCTGTTTTTT	CASSLLGLELFF
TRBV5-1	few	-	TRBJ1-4	TGCGCCAGCAGTATGCAGGGGACTAATGAAAAACTGTTTTTT	CASSMQGTNEKLFF
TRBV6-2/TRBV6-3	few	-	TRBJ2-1	TGTGCCAGCCAAGAAGGGTTCTACAATGAGCAGTTCTTC	CASQEGFYNEQFF
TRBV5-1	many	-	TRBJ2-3	TGCGCCTCCAGGGGGGGGGACTCTCGCACAGATACGCAGTATTTT	CASRGGDSRTDTQYF
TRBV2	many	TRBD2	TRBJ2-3	TGTGCCAGCAGTGAATGGGCTAGCGGGAGAACGGGCACAGATACGCAGTATTTT	CASSEWASGRTGTDTQYF
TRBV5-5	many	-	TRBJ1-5	TGTGCCAGCAGCTTGGGGATCAGGGGACAACAGCCCCAGCATTTT	CASSLGIRGQQPQHF
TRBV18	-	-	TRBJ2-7	TGTGCCAGCTCACCACCGCAAGAAAACAGGTTCGAGCAGCACTTC	CASSPPQENRFEQHF
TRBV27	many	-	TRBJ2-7	TGTGCCAGCAGTTTTCGGTTGGGGGCAGGGAGGCCCTACGAGCAGTACTTC	CASSFRLGAGRPYEQYF
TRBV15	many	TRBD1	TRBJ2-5	TGTGCCACCAGCAGAGATGCTGGCCAGGGGGAAGAGACCCAGTACTTC	CATSRDAGQGEETQYF
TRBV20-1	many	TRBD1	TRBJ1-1	TGCAGTGCTGACAGGGGGTCGAACACTGAAGCTTTCTTT	CSADRGSNTEAFF
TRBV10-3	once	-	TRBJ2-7	TGTGCCATCAGTGATCGCCAGCAAAGCTCCTACGAGCAGTACTTC	CAISDRQQSSYEQYF
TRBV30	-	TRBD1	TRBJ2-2	TGTGCCTGGACCCCGGGACAGGGGGTACCCGGGGAGCTGTTTTTT	CAWTPGQGVPGELFF
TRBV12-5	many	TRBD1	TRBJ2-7	TGTGCTAGTGGTCCCAGGGGGTACGAGCAGTACTTC	CASGPRGYEQYF
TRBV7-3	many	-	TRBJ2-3	TGTGCCAGCAGCTACACAGATACGCAGTATTTT	CASSYTDTQYF
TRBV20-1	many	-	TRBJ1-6	TGCAGTGCTAGGGGCAGTGAGAGGGCTAATTCACCCCTCCACTTT	CSARGSERANSPLHF
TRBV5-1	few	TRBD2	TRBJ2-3	TGCGCCAGCAGCACGACTAGCGGGAGGCATGATACGCAGTATTTT	CASSTTSGRHDTQYF
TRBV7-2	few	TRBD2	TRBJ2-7	TGTGCCAGCAGCTCCACTAGCGGGAGGTCCTACGAGCAGTACTTC	CASSSTSGRSYEQYF
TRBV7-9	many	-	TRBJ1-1	TGTGCCAGCAGCTTATACCAGGACACTGAAGCTTTCTTT	CASSLYQDTEAFF